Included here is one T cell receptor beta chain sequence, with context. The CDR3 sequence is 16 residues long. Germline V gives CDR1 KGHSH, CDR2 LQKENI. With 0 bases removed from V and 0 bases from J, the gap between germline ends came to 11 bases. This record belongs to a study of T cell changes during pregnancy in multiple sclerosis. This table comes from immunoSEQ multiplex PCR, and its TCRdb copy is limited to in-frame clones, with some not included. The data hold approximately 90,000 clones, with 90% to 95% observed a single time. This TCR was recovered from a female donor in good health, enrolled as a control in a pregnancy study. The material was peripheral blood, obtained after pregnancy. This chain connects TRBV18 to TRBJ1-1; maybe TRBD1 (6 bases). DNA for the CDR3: TGTGCCAGCTCACCACCGGACAGACTGGTGAACACTGAAGCTTTCTTT. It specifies CASSPPDRLVNTEAFF.